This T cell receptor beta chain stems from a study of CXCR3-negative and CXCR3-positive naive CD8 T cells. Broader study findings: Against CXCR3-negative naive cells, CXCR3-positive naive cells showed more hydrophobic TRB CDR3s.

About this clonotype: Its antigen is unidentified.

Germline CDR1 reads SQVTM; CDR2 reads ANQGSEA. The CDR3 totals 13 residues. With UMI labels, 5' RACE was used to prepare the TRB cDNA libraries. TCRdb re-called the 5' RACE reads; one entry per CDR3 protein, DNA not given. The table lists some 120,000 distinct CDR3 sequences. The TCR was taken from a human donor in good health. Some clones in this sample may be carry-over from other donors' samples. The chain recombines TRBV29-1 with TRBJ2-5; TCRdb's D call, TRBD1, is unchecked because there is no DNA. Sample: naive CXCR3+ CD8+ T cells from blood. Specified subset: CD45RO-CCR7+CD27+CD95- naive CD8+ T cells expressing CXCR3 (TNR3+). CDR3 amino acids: CSVDEGDGETQYF.